A single T cell receptor (beta chain) is shown here with its context. The sample is drawn from a study of blood T cell repertoires in COVID-19. Overall study: Some COVID-19 samples were acute and others convalescent; all came from the United States, Italy and Spain. The analysed material was cDNA or gDNA that came from T cells, B-cell-depleted T cells, or PBMCs.

Original data processing: Reference gene primers were amplified, and this amplification served to estimate nucleated cell counts. The table came from immunoSEQ multiplex PCR; TCRdb's copy has only in-frame clones and leaves some out. V and J calls plus clone size are reproduced from that table; the DNA served to infer D and trimming. The sample has 250,000 to 300,000 clones, 70% to 90% seen once. The sample consisted of peripheral blood. This sequence was found in a woman in her seventies with acute or convalescent COVID-19.

The CDR3 region has the DNA TGTGCCAGCAGCGGGACAGGGGGACGGAGGGTGAACACTGAAGCTTTCTTT. Translated, it gives CASSGTGGRRVNTEAFF. V is TRBV11-2 and J is TRBJ1-1; 11 positions match TRBD1. The V gene's germline CDR1 is SGHAT and CDR2 FQNNGV. Unmatched junction bases numbered 8, after V lost 5 bases and J lost 0 bases. This CDR3 has 17 amino acids. The full variable domain, its missing parts supplied by reference TRBV11-2 and TRBJ1-1, is EAGVAQSPRYKIIEKRQSVAFWCNPISGHATLYWYQQILGQGPKLLIQFQNNGVVDDSQLPKDRFSAERLKGVDSTLKIQPAKLEDSAVYLCASSGTGGRRVNTEAFFGQGTRLTVV.